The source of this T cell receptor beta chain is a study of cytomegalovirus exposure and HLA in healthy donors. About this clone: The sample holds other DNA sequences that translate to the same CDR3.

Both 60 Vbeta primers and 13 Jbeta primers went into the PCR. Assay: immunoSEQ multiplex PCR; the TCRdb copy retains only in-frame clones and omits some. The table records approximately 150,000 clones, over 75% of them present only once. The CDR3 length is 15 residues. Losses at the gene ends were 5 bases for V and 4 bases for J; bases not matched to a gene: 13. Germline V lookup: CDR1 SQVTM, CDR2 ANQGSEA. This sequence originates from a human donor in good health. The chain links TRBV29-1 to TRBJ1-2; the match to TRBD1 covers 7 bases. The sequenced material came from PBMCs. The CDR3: CSVPTGAIPFYGYTF. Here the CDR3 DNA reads TGCAGCGTTCCAACAGGGGCTATCCCTTTCTATGGCTACACCTTC.